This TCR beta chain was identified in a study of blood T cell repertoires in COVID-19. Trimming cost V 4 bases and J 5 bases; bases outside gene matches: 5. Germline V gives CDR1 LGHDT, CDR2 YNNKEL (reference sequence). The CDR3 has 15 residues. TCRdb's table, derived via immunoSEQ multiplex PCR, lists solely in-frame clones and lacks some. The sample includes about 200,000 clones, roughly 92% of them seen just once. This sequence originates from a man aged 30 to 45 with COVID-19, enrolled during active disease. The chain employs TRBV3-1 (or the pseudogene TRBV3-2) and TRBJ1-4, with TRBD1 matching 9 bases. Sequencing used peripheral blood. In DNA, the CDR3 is TGTGCCAGCAGCCCTCTTGGGACAGGGAATGAAAAACTGTTTTTT. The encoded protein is CASSPLGTGNEKLFF.